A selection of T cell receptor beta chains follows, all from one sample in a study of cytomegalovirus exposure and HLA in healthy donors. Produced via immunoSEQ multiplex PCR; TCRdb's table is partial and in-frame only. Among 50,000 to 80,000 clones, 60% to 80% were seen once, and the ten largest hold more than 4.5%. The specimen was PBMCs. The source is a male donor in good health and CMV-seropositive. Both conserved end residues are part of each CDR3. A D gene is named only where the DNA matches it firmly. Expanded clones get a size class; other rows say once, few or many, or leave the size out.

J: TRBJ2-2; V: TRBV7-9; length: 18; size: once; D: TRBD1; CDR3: CASSFVGQGSPNTGELFF; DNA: TGTGCCAGCAGCTTTGTGGGACAGGGATCCCCCAACACCGGGGAGCTGTTTTTT
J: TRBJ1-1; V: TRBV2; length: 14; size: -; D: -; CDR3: CASSDSQPNTEAFF; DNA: TGTGCCAGCAGTGACTCACAGCCGAACACTGAAGCTTTCTTT
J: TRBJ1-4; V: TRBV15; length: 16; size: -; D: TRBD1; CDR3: CATSRTPTGVDEKLFF; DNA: TGTGCCACCAGCAGAACCCCGACAGGGGTAGATGAAAAACTGTTTTTT
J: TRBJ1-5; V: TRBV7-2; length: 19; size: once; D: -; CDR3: CASSLAYRGGGAGNQPQHF; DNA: TGTGCCAGCAGCTTAGCGTACCGAGGGGGGGGCGCGGGCAATCAGCCCCAGCATTTT
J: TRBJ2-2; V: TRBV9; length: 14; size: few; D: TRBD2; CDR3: CASSPSGSTGELFF; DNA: TGTGCCAGCAGCCCCAGCGGGAGCACCGGGGAGCTGTTTTTT
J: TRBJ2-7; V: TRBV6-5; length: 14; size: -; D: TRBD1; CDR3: CASSYSDRVHEQYF; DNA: TGTGCCAGCAGTTACTCGGACAGGGTCCACGAGCAGTACTTC
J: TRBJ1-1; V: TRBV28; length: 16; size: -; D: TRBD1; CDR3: CASSSPPGGGKTEAFF; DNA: TGTGCCAGCAGTTCCCCACCAGGGGGCGGAAAGACTGAAGCTTTCTTT
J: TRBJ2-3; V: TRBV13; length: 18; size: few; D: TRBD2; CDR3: CASSSRTSGELYTDTQYF; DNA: TGTGCCAGCAGCTCTCGGACTAGCGGGGAGTTATACACAGATACGCAGTATTTT
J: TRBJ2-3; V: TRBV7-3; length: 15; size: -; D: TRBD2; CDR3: CASSSLAGGTDTQYF; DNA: TGTGCCAGCAGCTCTCTAGCGGGGGGCACAGATACGCAGTATTTT
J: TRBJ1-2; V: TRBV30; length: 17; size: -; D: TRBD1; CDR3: CAWSRGTDSPSGYGYTF; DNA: TGTGCCTGGAGTAGAGGGACAGATTCCCCTTCAGGGTATGGCTACACCTTC
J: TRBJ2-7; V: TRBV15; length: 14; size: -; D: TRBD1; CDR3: CATSRGQAPYEQYF; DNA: TGTGCCACCAGCAGGGGACAGGCCCCCTACGAGCAGTACTTC
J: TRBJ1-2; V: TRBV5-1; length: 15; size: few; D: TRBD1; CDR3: CASSQGSGGNYGYTF; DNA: TGCGCCAGCAGCCAAGGGTCAGGGGGTAACTATGGCTACACCTTC
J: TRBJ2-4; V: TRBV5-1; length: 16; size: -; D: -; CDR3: CASSLGVRLAKNIQYF; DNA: TGCGCCAGCAGCTTGGGAGTTAGACTAGCCAAAAACATTCAGTACTTC
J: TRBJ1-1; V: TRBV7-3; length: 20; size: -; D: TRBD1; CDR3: CASSLTATPGQGLGNTEAFF; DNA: TGTGCCAGCAGCTTAACAGCAACCCCGGGACAGGGTTTGGGGAACACTGAAGCTTTCTTT
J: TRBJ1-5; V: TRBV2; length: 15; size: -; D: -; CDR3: CASSEASPGNQPQHF; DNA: TGTGCCAGCAGTGAAGCTAGCCCAGGGAATCAGCCCCAGCATTTT
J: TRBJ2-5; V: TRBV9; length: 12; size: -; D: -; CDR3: CASSRDMETQYF; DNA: TGTGCCAGCAGCCGGGACATGGAGACCCAGTACTTC
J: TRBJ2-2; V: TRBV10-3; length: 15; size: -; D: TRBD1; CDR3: CAIRSRGGGTGELFF; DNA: TGTGCCATCAGGTCGAGAGGGGGCGGGACCGGGGAGCTGTTTTTT
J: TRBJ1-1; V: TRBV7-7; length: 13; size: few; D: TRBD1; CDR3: CASSLKQGTEAFF; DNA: TGTGCCAGCAGCCTAAAACAGGGGACTGAAGCTTTCTTT
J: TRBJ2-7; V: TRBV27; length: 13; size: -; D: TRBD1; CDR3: CASRDRVSYEQYF; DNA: TGTGCCAGCAGGGACAGGGTTAGCTACGAGCAGTACTTC
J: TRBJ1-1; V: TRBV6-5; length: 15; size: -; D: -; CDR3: CASSRTLIMNTEAFF; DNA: TGTGCCAGCAGTCGGACACTTATCATGAACACTGAAGCTTTCTTT
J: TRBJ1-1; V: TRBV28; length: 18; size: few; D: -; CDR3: CASSLYPPGRVGDTEAFF; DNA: TGTGCCAGCAGTTTATACCCCCCGGGGAGGGTTGGTGACACTGAAGCTTTCTTT
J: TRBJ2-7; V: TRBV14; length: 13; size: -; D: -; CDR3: CASSRTWKDEQYF; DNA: TGTGCCAGCAGCAGGACATGGAAAGACGAGCAGTACTTC
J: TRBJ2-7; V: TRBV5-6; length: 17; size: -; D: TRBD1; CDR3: CASSMVRGTGHSYEQYF; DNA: TGTGCCAGCAGCATGGTGAGGGGGACAGGGCATTCCTACGAGCAGTACTTC
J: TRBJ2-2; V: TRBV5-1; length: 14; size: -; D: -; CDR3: CASRRGGLDGELFF; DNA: TGCGCCAGCAGGCGCGGGGGCCTGGACGGGGAGCTGTTTTTT
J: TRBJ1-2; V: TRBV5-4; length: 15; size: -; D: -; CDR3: CASSGGTSANYGYTF; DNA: TGTGCCAGCAGCGGCGGGACTTCAGCTAACTATGGCTACACCTTC
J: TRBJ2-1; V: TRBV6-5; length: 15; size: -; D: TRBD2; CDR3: CASSRRTSGRDEQFF; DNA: TGTGCCAGCTCGAGGCGGACTAGCGGGCGGGATGAGCAGTTCTTC
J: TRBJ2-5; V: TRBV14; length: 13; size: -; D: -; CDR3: CASSPLAQETQYF; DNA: TGTGCCAGCAGCCCGCTGGCCCAAGAGACCCAGTACTTC
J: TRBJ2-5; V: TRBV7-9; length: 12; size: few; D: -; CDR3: CASSLVPETQYF; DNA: TGTGCCAGCAGCTTAGTTCCGGAGACCCAGTACTTC
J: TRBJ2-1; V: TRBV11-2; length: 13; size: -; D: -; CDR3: CASSSEGGGYRFF; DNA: TGTGCCAGCAGCTCGGAGGGTGGAGGCTACAGGTTCTTC